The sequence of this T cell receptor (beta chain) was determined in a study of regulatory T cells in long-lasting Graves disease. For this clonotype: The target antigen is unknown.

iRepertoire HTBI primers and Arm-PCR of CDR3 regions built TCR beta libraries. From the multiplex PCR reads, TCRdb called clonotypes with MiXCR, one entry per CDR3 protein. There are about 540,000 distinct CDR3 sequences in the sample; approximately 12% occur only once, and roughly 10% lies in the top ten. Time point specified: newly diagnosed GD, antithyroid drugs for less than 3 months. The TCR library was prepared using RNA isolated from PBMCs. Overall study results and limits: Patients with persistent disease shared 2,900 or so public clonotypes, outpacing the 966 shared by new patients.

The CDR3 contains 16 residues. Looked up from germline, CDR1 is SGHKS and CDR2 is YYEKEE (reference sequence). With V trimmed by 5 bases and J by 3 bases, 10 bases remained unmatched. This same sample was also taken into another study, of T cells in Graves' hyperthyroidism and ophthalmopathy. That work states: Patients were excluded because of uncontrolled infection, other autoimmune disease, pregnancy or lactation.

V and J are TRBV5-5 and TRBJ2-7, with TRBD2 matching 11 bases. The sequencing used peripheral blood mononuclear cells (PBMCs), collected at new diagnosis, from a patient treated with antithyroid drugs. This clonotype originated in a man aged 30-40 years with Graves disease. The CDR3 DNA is TGTGCCAGCAGGCTAGCGGGAGGTTTACAGATCTACGAGCAGTACTTC. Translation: CASRLAGGLQIYEQYF.